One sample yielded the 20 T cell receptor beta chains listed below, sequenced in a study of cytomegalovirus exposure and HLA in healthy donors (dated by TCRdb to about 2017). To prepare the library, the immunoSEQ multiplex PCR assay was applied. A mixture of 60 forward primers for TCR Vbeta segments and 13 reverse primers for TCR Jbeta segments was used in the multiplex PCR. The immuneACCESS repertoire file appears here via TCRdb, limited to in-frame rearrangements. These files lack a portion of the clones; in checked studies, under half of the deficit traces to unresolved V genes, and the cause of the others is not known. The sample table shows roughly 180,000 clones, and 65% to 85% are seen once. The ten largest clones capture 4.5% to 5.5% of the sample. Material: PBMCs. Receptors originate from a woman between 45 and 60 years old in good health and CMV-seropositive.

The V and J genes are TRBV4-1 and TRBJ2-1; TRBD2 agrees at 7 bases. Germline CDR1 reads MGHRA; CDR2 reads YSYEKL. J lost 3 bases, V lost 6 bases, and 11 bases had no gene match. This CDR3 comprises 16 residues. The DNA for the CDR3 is TGCGCCAGCAGTCCCCTACCCCTAGCGGACTACAATGAGCAGTTCTTC. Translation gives CASSPLPLADYNEQFF.

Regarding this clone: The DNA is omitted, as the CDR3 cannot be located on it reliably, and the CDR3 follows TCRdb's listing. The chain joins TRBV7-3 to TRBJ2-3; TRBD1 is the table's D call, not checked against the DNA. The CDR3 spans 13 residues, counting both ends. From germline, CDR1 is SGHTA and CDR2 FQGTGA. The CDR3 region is CASSFAPGTGEYF.

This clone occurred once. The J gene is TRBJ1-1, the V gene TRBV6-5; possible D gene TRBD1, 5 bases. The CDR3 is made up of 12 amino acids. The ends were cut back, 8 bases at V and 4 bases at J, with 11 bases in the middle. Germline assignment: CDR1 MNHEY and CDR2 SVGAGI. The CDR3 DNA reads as TGTGCCAGCTCCCAGGGTAGCACTGAAGCTTTCTTT. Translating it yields CASSQGSTEAFF.

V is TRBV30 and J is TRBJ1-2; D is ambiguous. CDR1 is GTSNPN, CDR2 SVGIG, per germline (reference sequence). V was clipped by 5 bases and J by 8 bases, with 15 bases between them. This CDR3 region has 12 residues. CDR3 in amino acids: CAWALRGRGYTF. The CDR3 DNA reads TGTGCCTGGGCTCTCCGAGGTCGGGGCTACACCTTC.

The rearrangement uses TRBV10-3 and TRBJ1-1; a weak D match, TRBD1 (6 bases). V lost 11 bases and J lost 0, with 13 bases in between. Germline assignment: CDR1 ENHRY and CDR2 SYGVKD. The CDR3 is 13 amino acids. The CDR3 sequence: CAAKDSVNTEAFF. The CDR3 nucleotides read TGTGCCGCGAAGGACAGCGTGAACACTGAAGCTTTCTTT.

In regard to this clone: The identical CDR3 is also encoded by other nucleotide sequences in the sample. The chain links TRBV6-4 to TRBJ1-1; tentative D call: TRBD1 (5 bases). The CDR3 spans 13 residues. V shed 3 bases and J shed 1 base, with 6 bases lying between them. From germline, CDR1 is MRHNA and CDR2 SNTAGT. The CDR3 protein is CASSETGNTEAFF. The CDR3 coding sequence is TGTGCCAGCAGTGAAACAGGGAACACTGAAGCTTTCTTT.

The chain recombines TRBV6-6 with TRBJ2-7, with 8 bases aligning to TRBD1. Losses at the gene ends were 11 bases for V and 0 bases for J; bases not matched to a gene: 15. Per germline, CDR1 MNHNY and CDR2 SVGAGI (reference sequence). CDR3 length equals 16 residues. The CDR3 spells CAAAPYRGLSSYEQYF. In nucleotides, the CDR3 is TGTGCCGCAGCCCCCTACAGGGGGTTAAGCTCCTACGAGCAGTACTTC.

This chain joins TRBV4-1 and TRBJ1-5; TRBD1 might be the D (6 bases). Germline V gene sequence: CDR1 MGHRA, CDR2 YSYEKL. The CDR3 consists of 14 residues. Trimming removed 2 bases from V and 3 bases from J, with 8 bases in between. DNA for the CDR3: TGCGCCAGCAGCCAACAGGGGTTCAATCAGCCCCAGCATTTT. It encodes CASSQQGFNQPQHF.

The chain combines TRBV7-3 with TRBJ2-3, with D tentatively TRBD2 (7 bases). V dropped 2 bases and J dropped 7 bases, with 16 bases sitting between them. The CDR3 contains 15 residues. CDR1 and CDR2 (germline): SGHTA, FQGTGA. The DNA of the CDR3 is TGTGCCAGCAGCTTAGAGGGGGGAGGGCCTTATACGCAGTATTTT. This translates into CASSLEGGGPYTQYF.

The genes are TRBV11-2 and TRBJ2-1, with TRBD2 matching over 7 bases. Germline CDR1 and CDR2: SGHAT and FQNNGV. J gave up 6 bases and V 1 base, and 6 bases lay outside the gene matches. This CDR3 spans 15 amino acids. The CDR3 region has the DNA TGTGCCAGCAGCTTAGCGGGAGGTACGATCAATGAGCAGTTCTTC. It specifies CASSLAGGTINEQFF.

CDR3 protein: CASQTQNLAGGETQYF. CDR3 sequence (DNA): TGCGCCAGCCAAACCCAGAACCTAGCGGGGGGAGAGACCCAGTACTTC. This rearrangement joins TRBV5-1 to TRBJ2-5, with 11 nucleotides matching TRBD2. Per the germline V gene, CDR1 is SGHRS and CDR2 is YFSETQ. With V trimmed by 7 bases and J by 4 bases, 12 bases remained unmatched. CDR3 length: 16 residues.

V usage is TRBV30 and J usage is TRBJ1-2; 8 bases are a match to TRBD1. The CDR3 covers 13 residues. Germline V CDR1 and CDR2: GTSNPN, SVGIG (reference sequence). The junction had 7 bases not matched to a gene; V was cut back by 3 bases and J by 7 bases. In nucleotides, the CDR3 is TGTGCCTGGAGCGGACAGGGAGGGGCTGGCTACACCTTC. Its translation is CAWSGQGGAGYTF.

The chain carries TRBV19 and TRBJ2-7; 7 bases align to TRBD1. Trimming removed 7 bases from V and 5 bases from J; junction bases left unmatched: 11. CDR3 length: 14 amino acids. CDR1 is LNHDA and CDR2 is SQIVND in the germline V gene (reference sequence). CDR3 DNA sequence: TGTGCCAGTAAGGTTACAGGGGATATCGACGAGCAGTACTTC. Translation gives CASKVTGDIDEQYF.

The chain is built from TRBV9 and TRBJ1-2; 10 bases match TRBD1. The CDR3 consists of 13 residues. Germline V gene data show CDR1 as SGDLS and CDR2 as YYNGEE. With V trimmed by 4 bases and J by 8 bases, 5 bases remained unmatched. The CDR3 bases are TGTGCCAGCAGCCCGGGGACAGGGGTAGGCTACACCTTC. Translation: CASSPGTGVGYTF.

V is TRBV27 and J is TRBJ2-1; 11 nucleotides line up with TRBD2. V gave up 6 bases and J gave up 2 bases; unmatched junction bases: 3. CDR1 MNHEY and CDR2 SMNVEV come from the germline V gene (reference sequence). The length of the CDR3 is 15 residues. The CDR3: CASSSGLAAYNEQFF. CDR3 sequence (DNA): TGTGCCAGCAGCTCGGGACTAGCGGCCTACAATGAGCAGTTCTTC.

Here the CDR3 DNA reads TGTGCCAGCAGTAGGGACAGGCACAATGAGCAGTTCTTC. Encoded protein: CASSRDRHNEQFF. The J gene is TRBJ2-1, the V gene TRBV6-5; 8 bases align to TRBD1. The CDR3 extends over 13 amino acids. The V gene's germline CDR1 is MNHEY and CDR2 SVGAGI. The J segment lost 5 bases and the V segment lost 5 bases, leaving 2 bases of the junction unmatched.

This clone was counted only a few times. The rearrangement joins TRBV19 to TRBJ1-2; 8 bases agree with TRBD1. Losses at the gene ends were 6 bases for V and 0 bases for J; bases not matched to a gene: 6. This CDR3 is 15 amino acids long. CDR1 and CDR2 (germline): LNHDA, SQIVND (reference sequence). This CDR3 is CASRQGGDANYGYTF. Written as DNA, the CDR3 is TGTGCCAGTAGACAGGGGGGAGACGCTAACTATGGCTACACCTTC.

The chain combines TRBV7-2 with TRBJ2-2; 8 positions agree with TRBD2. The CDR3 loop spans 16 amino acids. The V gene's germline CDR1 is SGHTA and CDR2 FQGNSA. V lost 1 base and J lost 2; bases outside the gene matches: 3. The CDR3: CASSLGSGGNTGELFF. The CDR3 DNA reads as TGTGCCAGCAGCTTAGGGAGCGGGGGTAACACCGGGGAGCTGTTTTTT.

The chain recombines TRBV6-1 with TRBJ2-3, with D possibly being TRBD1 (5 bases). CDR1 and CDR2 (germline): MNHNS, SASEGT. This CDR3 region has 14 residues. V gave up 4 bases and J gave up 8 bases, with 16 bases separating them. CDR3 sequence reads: CASSGTRQSGTQYF. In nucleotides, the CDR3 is TGTGCCAGCAGTGGAACTCGACAGTCGGGTACGCAGTATTTT.

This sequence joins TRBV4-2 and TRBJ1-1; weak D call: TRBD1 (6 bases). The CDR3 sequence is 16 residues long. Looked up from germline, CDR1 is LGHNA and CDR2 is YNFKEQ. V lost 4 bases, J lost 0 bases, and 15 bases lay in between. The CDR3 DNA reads TGTGCCAGCAGCCCATCTCACAGGGAAATGAACACTGAAGCTTTCTTT. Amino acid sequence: CASSPSHREMNTEAFF.